The 5 T cell receptor beta chains listed next were all sequenced from one sample in a study of shared clonotypes between healthy human individuals. TCRdb's table, derived via immunoSEQ multiplex PCR, lists solely in-frame clones and lacks some. The sample lists approximately 1.4 million clones; approximately 98% were seen once. The sample consisted of naive CD4+ T cells sorted from blood. Subset noted: CD45RA+ positively selected. These receptors came from a man aged 30 to 45 in good health.

The CDR3 protein is CASSSPRGGKETQYF. CDR3 nucleotides: TGTGCCAGTAGTTCCCCTCGGGGAGGAAAAGAGACCCAGTACTTC. The V and J genes are TRBV19 and TRBJ2-5; D is possibly TRBD2 (6 bases). Between the trimmed V and J ends, which lost 5 bases and 3 bases, there was a span of 16 bases. The CDR3 is made up of 15 amino acids. CDR1 and CDR2 from the germline V gene are LNHDA and SQIVND (reference sequence). Filled out from reference TRBV19 and TRBJ2-5, the complete variable domain reads DGGITQSPKYLFRKEGQNVTLSCEQNLNHDAMYWYRQDPGQGLRLIYYSQIVNDFQKGDIAEGYSVSREKKESFPLTVTSAQKNPTAFYLCASSSPRGGKETQYFGPGTRLLVL.

The V gene is TRBV6-1, the J gene TRBJ2-7; 8 bases map to TRBD2. The V segment lost 2 bases and the J segment 5 bases; nucleotides outside the gene matches: 2. CDR1 and CDR2 from the germline V gene are MNHNS and SASEGT. The length of the CDR3 is 13 residues. CDR3 sequence: CASSEWRGDEQYF. CDR3 coding DNA: TGTGCCAGCAGTGAATGGCGGGGGGACGAGCAGTACTTC.

The V and J genes are TRBV7-9 and TRBJ2-3; D is undetermined. Trimming took off 1 base at V and 3 bases at J, with 5 bases between the two ends. Germline assignment: CDR1 SEHNR and CDR2 FQNEAQ (reference sequence). The CDR3 has 13 residues. The CDR3 protein is CASSLVTTDTQYF. The CDR3 region has the DNA TGTGCCAGCAGCTTAGTGACAACAGATACGCAGTATTTT.

V usage is TRBV2 and J usage is TRBJ2-7, with D maybe TRBD1 (6 bases). CDR1 SNHLY and CDR2 FYNNEI come from the germline V gene. This CDR3 contains 13 residues. Trimming shortened V by 8 bases and J by 0 bases, and 11 bases separated the two germline ends. The CDR3 DNA is TGTGCCAGCGAAACAGGGACCTCCTACGAGCAGTACTTC. This gives the protein CASETGTSYEQYF.

The rearrangement links TRBV7-9 to TRBJ2-1; either TRBD1 or TRBD2 may fit D (5 bases each). The germline gives CDR1 SEHNR, CDR2 FQNEAQ (reference sequence). The V end lost 4 bases, the J end lost 4 bases, and 23 bases lay between the germline ends. The CDR3 sequence is 18 residues long. The CDR3 protein is CASSYNSREGLKYNEQFF. The CDR3 DNA follows: TGTGCCAGCAGCTATAATAGCCGAGAGGGGCTCAAATACAATGAGCAGTTCTTC.